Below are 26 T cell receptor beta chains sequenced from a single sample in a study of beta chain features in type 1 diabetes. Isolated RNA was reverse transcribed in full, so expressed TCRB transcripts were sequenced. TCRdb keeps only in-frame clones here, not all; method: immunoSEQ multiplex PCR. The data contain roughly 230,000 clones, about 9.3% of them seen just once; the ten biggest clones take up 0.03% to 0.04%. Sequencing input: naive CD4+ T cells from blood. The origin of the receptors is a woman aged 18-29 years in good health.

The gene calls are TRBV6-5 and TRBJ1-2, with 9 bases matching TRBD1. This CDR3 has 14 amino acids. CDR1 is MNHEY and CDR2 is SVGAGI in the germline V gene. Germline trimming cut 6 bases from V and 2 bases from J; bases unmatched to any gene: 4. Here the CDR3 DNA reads TGTGCCAGCAGACGTGGACAGGGGAACTATGGCTACACCTTC. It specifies CASRRGQGNYGYTF.

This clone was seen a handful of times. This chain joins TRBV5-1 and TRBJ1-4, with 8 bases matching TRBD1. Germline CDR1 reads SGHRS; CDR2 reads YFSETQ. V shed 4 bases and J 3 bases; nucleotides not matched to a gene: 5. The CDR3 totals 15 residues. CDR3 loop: CASSLWTGPNEKLFF. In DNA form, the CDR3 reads TGCGCCAGCAGCCTATGGACAGGGCCTAATGAAAAACTGTTTTTT.

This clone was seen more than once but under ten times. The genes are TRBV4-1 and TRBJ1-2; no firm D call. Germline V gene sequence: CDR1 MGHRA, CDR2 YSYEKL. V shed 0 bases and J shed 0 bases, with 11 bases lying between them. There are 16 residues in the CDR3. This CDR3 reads CASSQDPAGTNYGYTF. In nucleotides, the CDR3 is TGCGCCAGCAGCCAAGATCCAGCGGGGACTAACTATGGCTACACCTTC.

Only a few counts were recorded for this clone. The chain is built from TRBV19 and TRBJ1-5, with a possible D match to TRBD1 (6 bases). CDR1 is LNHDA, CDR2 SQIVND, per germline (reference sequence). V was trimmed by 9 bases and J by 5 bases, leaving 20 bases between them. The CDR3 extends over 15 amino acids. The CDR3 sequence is CASRKGTYGDQPQHF. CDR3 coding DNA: TGTGCCAGCCGGAAAGGGACATACGGGGATCAGCCCCAGCATTTT. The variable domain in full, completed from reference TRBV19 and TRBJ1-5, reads DGGITQSPKYLFRKEGQNVTLSCEQNLNHDAMYWYRQDPGQGLRLIYYSQIVNDFQKGDIAEGYSVSREKKESFPLTVTSAQKNPTAFYLCASRKGTYGDQPQHFGDGTRLSIL.

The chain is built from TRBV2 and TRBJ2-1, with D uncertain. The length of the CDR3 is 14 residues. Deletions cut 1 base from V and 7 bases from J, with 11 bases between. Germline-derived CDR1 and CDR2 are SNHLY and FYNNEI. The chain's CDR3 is CASSEGIWLNEQFF. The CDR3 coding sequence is TGTGCCAGCAGTGAAGGTATCTGGCTGAATGAGCAGTTCTTC.

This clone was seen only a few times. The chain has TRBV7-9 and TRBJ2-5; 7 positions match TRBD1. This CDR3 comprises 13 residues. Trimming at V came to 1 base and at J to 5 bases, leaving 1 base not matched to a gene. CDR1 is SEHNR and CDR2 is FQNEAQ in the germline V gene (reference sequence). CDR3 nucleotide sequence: TGTGCCAGCAGCTTAGAGACAGGGGAGACCCAGTACTTC. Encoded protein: CASSLETGETQYF.

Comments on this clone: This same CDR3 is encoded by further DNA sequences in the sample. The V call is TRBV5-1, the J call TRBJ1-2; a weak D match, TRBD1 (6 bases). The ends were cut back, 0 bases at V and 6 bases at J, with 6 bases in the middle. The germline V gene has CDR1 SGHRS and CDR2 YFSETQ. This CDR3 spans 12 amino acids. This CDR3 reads CASSLAGDGYTF. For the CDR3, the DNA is TGCGCCAGCAGCTTGGCAGGGGATGGCTACACCTTC.

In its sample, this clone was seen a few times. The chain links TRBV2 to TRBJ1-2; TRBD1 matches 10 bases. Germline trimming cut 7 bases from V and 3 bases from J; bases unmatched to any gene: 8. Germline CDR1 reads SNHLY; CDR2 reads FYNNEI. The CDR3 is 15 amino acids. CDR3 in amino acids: CASISIGQGDYGYTF. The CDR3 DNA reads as TGTGCCAGCATATCGATCGGACAGGGGGACTATGGCTACACCTTC. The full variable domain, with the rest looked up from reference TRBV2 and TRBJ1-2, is EPEVTQTPSHQVTQMGQEVILRCVPISNHLYFYWYRQILGQKVEFLVSFYNNEISEKSEIFDDQFSVERPDGSNFTLKIRSTKLEDSAMYFCASISIGQGDYGYTFGSGTRLTVV.

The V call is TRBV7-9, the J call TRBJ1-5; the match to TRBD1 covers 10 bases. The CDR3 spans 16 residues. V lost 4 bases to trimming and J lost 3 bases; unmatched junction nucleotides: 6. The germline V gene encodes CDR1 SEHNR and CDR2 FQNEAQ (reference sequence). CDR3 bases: TGTGCCAGCAGCTCAACCGGGACAGGGGTCAATCAGCCCCAGCATTTT. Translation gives CASSSTGTGVNQPQHF.

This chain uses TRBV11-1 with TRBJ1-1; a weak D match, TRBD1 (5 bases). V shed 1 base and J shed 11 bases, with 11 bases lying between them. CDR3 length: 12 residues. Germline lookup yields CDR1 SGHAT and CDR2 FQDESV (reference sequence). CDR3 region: CASSLDRQEAFF. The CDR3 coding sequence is TGTGCCAGCAGCTTAGACAGGCAGGAGGCTTTCTTT.

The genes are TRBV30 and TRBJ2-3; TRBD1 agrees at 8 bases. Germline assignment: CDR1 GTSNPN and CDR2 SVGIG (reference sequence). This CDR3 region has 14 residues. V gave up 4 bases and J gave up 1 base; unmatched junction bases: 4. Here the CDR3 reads CAWKRGQGTDTQYF. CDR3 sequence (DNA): TGTGCCTGGAAGAGGGGACAGGGCACAGATACGCAGTATTTT.

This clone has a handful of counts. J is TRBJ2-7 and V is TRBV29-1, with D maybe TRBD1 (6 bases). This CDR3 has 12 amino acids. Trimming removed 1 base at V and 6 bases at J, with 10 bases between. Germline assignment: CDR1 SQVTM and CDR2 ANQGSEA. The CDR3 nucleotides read TGCAGCGTTGAAGGACAGGTCTCCGAGCAGTACTTC. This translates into CSVEGQVSEQYF.

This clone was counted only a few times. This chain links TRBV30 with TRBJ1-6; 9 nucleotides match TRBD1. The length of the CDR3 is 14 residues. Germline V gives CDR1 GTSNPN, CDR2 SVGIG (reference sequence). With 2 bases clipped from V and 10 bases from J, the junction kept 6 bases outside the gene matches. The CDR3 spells CAWSRDRENSPLHF. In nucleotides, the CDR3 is TGTGCCTGGAGTCGGGACAGGGAAAACTCACCCCTCCACTTT.

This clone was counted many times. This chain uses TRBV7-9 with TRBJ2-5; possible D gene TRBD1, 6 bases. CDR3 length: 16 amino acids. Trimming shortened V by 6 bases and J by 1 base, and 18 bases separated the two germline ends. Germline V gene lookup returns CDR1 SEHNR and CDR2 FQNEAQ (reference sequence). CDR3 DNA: TGTGCCAGCAGGCAAGGTCTTAGGGGGAGCCAAGAGACCCAGTACTTC. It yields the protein CASRQGLRGSQETQYF.

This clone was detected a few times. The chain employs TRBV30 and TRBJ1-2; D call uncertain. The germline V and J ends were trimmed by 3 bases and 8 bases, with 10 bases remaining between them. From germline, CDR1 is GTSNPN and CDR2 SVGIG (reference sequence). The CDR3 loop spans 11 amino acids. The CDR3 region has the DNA TGTGCCTGGAGCCGGGAGACCGGCTACACCTTC. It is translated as CAWSRETGYTF.

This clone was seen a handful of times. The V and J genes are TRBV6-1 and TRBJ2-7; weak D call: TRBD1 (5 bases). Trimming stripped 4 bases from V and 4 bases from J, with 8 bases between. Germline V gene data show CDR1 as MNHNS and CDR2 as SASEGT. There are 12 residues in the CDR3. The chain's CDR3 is CASSGTPYEQYF. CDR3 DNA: TGTGCCAGCAGTGGGACACCTTACGAGCAGTACTTC.

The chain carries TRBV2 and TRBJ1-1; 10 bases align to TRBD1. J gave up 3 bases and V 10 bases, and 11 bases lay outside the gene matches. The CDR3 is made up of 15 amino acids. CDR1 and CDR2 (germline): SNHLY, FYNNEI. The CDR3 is CATRDRGYGDTEAFF. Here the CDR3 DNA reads TGTGCCACCCGGGACAGGGGCTATGGGGACACTGAAGCTTTCTTT.

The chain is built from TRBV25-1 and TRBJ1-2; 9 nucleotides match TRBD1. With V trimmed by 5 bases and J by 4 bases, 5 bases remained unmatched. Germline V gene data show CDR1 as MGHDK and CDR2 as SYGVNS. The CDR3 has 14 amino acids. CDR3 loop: CASSMTGGGYGYTF. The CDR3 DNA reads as TGTGCCAGCAGTATGACAGGGGGAGGCTATGGCTACACCTTC.

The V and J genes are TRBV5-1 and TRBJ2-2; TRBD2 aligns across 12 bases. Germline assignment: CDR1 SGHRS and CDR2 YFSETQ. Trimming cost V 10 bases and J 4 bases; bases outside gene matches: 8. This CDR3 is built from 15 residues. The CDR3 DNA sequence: TGCGCCTGCCTTCTAGCGGGAGGGCTCACCGGGGAGCTGTTTTTT. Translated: CACLLAGGLTGELFF.

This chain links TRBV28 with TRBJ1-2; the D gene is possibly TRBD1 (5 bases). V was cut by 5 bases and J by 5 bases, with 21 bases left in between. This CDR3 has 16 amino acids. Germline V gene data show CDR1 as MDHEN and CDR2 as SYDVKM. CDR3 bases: TGTGCCAGCAGTCCCCCCAGAGTGGAGGGGAGGTATGGCTACACCTTC. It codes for CASSPPRVEGRYGYTF.

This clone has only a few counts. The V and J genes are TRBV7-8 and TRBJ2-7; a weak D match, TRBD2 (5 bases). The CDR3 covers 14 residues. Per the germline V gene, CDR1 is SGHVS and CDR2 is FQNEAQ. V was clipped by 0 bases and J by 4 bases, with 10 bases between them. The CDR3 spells CASSLARVGYEQYF. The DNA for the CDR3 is TGTGCCAGCAGCTTAGCGAGGGTAGGGTACGAGCAGTACTTC.

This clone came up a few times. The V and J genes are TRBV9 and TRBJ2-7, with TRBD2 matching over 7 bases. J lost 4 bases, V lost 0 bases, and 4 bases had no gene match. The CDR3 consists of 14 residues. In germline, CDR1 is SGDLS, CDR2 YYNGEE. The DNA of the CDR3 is TGTGCCAGCAGCGTAGCCGACGGGGGGTACGAGCAGTACTTC. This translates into CASSVADGGYEQYF.

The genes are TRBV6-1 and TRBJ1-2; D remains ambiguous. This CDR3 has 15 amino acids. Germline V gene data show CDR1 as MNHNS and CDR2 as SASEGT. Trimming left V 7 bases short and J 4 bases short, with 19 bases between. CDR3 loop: CASKWSVEISYGYTF. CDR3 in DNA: TGTGCCAGCAAGTGGAGCGTAGAGATTAGCTATGGCTACACCTTC.

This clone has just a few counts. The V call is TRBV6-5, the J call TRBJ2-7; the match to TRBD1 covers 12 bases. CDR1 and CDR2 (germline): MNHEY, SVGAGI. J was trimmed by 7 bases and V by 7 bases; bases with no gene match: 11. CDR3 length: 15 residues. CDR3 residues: CASISPGQGAGEQYF. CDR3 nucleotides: TGTGCCAGCATAAGTCCGGGACAGGGGGCTGGAGAGCAGTACTTC.

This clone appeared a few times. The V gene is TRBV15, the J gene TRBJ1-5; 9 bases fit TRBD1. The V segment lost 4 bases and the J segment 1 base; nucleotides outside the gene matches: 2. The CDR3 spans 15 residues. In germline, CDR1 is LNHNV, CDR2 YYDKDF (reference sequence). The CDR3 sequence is CATSTGQGSNQPQHF. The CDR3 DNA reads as TGTGCCACCAGCACCGGACAGGGGAGCAATCAGCCCCAGCATTTT.

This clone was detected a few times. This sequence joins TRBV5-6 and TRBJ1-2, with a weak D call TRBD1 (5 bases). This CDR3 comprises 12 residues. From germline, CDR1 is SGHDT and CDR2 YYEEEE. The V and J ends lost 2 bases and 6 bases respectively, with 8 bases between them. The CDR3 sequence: CASSFQGNGYTF. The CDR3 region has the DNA TGTGCCAGCAGCTTTCAGGGCAATGGCTACACCTTC.